This passage covers 8 T cell receptor beta chains from one sample sequenced in a study of cytomegalovirus exposure and HLA in healthy donors. The primer mix had 60 Vbeta and 13 Jbeta primers. The assay was immunoSEQ multiplex PCR, and TCRdb's table has in-frame clones only and misses some. The table includes about 160,000 clones, roughly 82% detected once. Sequences were obtained from PBMCs. The receptors come from a man aged 45-65 years in good health and CMV-seropositive.

The J gene is TRBJ2-5, the V gene TRBV7-9; D gene unclear. V lost 2 bases to trimming and J lost 2 bases, with 9 bases between them. The CDR3 has 14 amino acids. Looked up from germline, CDR1 is SEHNR and CDR2 is FQNEAQ (reference sequence). CDR3 region: CASSLSDTQETQYF. Here the CDR3 DNA reads TGTGCCAGCAGCTTAAGCGATACACAAGAGACCCAGTACTTC.

In this sample, this clone turned up once. The rearrangement joins TRBV6-1 to TRBJ1-1; tentative D call: TRBD1 (6 bases). Trimming stripped 2 bases from V and 6 bases from J, with 16 bases between. CDR1 is MNHNS, CDR2 SASEGT, per germline. There are 15 residues in the CDR3. The CDR3 DNA follows: TGTGCCAGCAGTGAATCGCCAGGGGAAGCTTCTGAAGCTTTCTTT. It is translated as CASSESPGEASEAFF.

This clone was counted only a few times. CDR3 residues: CASSEGQSGSQPQHF. CDR3 nucleotides: TGTGCCAGCAGTGAAGGGCAGTCAGGGTCTCAGCCCCAGCATTTT. The chain recombines TRBV6-1 with TRBJ1-5, with a possible D match to TRBD1 (5 bases). The CDR3 spans 15 residues. Germline V lookup: CDR1 MNHNS, CDR2 SASEGT. V lost 1 base to trimming and J lost 6 bases, with 13 bases between them.

The chain is built from TRBV19 and TRBJ2-2, with 11 bases fitting TRBD2. Trimming at V came to 4 bases and at J to 2 bases, leaving 9 bases not matched to a gene. The CDR3 spans 18 residues. Germline V CDR1 and CDR2: LNHDA, SQIVND (reference sequence). The CDR3 DNA follows: TGTGCCAGTAGTAATCTGCTAGCGGGAGGAGATAACACCGGGGAGCTGTTTTTT. This encodes CASSNLLAGGDNTGELFF.

This chain connects TRBV4-2 to TRBJ2-7, with D possibly being TRBD2 (6 bases). Germline loops: CDR1 LGHNA, CDR2 YNFKEQ. Trimming cost V 1 base and J 2 bases, with 12 bases left between them. The CDR3 length is 15 residues. CDR3 nucleotide sequence: TGTGCCAGCAGCCAAGCTGACAGCGGGCCCTACGAGCAGTACTTC. It encodes CASSQADSGPYEQYF.

The genes are TRBV27 and TRBJ2-3; weak D call: TRBD1 (7 bases). Per germline, CDR1 MNHEY and CDR2 SMNVEV (reference sequence). CDR3 size: 14 residues. Trimming took 8 bases from V and 0 from J, leaving 12 bases between them. The CDR3 loop is CASGGTDSTDTQYF. CDR3 in DNA: TGTGCCAGCGGCGGGACAGATAGCACAGATACGCAGTATTTT.

J is TRBJ1-1 and V is TRBV11-3; TRBD1 agrees at 11 bases. V gave up 5 bases and J gave up 0 bases; unmatched junction bases: 5. Germline values: CDR1 SGHNT, CDR2 YENEEA. There are 16 residues in the CDR3. CDR3 sequence: CASSRGQGEMNTEAFF. CDR3 DNA: TGTGCCAGCAGCAGGGGACAGGGGGAGATGAACACTGAAGCTTTCTTT.

The chain employs TRBV2 and TRBJ2-2; 8 positions agree with TRBD1. Trimming at V came to 6 bases and at J to 1 base, leaving 4 bases not matched to a gene. The germline V gene has CDR1 SNHLY and CDR2 FYNNEI. CDR3 length equals 15 residues. CDR3 protein: CASRPGQGNTGELFF. CDR3 DNA: TGTGCCAGCAGGCCCGGACAGGGGAACACCGGGGAGCTGTTTTTT.